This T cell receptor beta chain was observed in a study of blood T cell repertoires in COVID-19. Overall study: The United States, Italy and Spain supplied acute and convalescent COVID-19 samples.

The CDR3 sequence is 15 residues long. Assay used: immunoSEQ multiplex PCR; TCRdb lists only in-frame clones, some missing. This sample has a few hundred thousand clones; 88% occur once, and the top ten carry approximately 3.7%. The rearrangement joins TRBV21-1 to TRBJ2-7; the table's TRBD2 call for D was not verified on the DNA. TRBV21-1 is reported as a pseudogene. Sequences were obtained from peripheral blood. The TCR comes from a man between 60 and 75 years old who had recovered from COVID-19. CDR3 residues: CASSKGGADHYEQYF. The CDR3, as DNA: TGTGCCAGCAGCAAAGGCGGGGCAGACCACTACGAGCAGTACTTC.